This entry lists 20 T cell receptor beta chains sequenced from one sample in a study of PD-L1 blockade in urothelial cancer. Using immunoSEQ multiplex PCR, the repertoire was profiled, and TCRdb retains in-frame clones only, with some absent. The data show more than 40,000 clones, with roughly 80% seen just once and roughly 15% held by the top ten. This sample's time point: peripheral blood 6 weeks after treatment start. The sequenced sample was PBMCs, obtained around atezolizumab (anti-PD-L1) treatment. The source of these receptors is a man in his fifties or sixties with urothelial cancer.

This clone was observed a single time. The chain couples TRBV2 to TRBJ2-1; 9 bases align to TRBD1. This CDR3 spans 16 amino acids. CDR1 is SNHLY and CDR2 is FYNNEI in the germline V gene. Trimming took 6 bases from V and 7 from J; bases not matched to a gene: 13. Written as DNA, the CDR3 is TGTGCCAGCAGGCCCGGCGCACAGGGGGCGCAGAATGAGCAGTTCTTC. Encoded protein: CASRPGAQGAQNEQFF.

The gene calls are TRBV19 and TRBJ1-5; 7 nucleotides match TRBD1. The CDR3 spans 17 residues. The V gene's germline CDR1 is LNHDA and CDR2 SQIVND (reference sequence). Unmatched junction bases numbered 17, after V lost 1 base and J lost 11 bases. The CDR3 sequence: CASSIGGPYTGAVAQHF. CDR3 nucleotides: TGTGCCAGTAGTATAGGCGGGCCGTACACAGGGGCGGTGGCCCAGCATTTT.

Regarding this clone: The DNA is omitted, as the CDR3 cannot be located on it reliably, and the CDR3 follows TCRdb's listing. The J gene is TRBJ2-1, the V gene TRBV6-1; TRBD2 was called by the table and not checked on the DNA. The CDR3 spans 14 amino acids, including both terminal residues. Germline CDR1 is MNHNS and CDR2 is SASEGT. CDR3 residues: CASSTVGSGAQGFF.

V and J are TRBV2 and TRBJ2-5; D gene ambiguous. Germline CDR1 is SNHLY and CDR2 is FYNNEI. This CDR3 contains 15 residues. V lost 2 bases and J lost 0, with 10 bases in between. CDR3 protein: CASSEWQAYQETQYF. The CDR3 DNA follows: TGTGCCAGCAGTGAATGGCAGGCGTACCAAGAGACCCAGTACTTC.

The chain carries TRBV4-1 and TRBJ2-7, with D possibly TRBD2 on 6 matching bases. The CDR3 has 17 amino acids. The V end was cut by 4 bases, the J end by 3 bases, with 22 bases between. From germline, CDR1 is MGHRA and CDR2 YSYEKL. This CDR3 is CASSRETGRDFLYEQYF. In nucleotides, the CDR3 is TGCGCCAGCAGCCGAGAGACGGGCCGGGACTTCCTCTACGAGCAGTACTTC.

The CDR3 here is CASRTDSGGGYGYTF. The CDR3 region has the DNA TGTGCCAGCAGGACGGACAGTGGAGGCGGCTATGGCTACACCTTC. The chain employs TRBV27 and TRBJ1-2; TRBD1 is a possible D gene (6 bases). Trimming shortened V by 6 bases and J by 4 bases, and 18 bases separated the two germline ends. Germline CDR1 reads MNHEY; CDR2 reads SMNVEV (reference sequence). The CDR3 runs 15 residues.

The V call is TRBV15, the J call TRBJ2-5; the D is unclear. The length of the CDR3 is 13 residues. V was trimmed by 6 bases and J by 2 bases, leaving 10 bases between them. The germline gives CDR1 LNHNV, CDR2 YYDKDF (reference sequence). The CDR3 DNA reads TGTGCCACCAGGAGCACAGCACAAGAGACCCAGTACTTC. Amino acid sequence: CATRSTAQETQYF.

As DNA, the CDR3 is TGTGCCAGCAGCCAAGGAGGGGGGGGTTCACCCCTCCACTTT. Its protein is CASSQGGGGSPLHF. The rearrangement uses TRBV9 and TRBJ1-6, with D possibly matching TRBD1 (6 bases). V shed 4 bases and J shed 9 bases, with 14 bases lying between them. The CDR3 is made up of 14 amino acids. Germline CDR1 is SGDLS and CDR2 is YYNGEE.

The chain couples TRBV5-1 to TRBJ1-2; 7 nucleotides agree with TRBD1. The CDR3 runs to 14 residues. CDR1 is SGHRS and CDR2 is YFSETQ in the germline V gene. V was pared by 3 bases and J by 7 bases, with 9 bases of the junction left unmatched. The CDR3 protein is CASSSKERQGGYTF. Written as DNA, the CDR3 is TGCGCCAGCAGCTCAAAAGAACGACAGGGTGGCTACACCTTC.

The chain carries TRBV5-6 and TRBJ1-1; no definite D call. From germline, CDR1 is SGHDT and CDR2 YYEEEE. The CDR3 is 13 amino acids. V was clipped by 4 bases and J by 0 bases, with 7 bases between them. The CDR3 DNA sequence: TGTGCCAGCAGCAGTCGGGTGAACACTGAAGCTTTCTTT. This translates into CASSSRVNTEAFF.

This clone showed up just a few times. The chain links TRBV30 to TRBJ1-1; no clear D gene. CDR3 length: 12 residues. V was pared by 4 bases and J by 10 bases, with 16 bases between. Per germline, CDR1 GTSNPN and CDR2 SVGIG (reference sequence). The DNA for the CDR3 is TGTGCCTGGAAGGGTCCGGCAAGCGGAGCTTTCTTT. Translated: CAWKGPASGAFF.

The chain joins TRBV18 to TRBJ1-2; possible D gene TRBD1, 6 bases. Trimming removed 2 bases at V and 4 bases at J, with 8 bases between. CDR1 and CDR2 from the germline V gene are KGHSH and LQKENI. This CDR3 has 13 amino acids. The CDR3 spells CASSPSGVYGYTF. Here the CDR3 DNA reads TGTGCCAGCTCACCATCAGGGGTCTATGGCTACACCTTC.

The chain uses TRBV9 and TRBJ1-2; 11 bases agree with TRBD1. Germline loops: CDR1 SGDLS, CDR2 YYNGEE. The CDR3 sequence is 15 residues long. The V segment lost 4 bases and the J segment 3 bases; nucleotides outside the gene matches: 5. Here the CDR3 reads CASSPGTGGDYGYTF. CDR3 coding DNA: TGTGCCAGCAGCCCCGGGACAGGGGGGGACTATGGCTACACCTTC.

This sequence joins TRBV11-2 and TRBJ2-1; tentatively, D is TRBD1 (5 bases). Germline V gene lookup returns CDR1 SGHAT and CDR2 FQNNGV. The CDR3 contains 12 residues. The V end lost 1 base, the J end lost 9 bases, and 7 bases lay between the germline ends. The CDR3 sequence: CASSLVRGEQFF. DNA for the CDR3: TGTGCCAGCAGCTTAGTTAGGGGTGAGCAGTTCTTC. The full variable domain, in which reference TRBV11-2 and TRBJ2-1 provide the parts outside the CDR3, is EAGVAQSPRYKIIEKRQSVAFWCNPISGHATLYWYQQILGQGPKLLIQFQNNGVVDDSQLPKDRFSAERLKGVDSTLKIQPAKLEDSAVYLCASSLVRGEQFFGPGTRLTVL.

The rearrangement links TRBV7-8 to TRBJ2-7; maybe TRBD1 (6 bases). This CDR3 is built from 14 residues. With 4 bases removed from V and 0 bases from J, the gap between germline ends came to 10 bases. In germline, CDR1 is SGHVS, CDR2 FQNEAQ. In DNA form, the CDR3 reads TGTGCCAGCAGCTCGACAGGCAGCTCCTACGAGCAGTACTTC. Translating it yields CASSSTGSSYEQYF.

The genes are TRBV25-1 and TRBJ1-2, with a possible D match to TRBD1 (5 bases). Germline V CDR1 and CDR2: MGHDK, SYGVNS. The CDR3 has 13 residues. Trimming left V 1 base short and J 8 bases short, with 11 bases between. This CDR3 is CASSESGSRGYTF. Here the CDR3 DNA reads TGTGCCAGCAGTGAATCAGGGTCGAGAGGCTACACCTTC.

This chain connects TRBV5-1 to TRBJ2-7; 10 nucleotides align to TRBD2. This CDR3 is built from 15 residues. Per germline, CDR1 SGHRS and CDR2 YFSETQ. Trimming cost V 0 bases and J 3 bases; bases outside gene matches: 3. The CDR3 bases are TGCGCCAGCAGCTTGGCACTAGCGGGGAACTACGAGCAGTACTTC. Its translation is CASSLALAGNYEQYF.

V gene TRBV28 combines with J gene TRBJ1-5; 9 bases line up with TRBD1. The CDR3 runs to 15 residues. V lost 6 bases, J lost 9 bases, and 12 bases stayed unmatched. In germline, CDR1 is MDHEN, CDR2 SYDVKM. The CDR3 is CASRSGQGRGSPQHF. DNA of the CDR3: TGTGCCAGCAGATCGGGACAGGGTAGGGGATCGCCCCAGCATTTT.

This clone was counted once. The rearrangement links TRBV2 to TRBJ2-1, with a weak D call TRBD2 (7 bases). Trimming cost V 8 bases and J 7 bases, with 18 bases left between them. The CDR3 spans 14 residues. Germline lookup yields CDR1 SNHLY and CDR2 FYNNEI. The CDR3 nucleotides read TGTGCCAGCGAGAGGGGGGGGCGCGGGAATGAGCAGTTCTTC. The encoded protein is CASERGGRGNEQFF.

DNA for the CDR3: TGCGCCAGCAGCCCACCGGGACAGGGGCCGGAGGCAGATACGCAGTATTTT. It codes for CASSPPGQGPEADTQYF. The chain employs TRBV4-1 and TRBJ2-3, with 10 bases that match TRBD1. J lost 4 bases, V lost 4 bases, and 11 bases had no gene match. Germline assignment: CDR1 MGHRA and CDR2 YSYEKL. This CDR3 region has 17 residues.